This note documents a single T cell receptor beta chain sequence. The PCR contained 60 Vbeta and 13 Jbeta primers. Profiling relied on immunoSEQ multiplex PCR, and the TCRdb table lists in-frame clones only, not all of them. The sample shows some 150,000 clones, approximately 81% of them seen only once. Though probably carrying unrecorded immune exposures, donors were nominally healthy at sampling. These data come from a study of cytomegalovirus exposure and HLA in healthy donors. From germline, CDR1 is SGHRS and CDR2 YFSETQ. Trimming at V came to 0 bases and at J to 4 bases, leaving 3 bases not matched to a gene. The CDR3 runs 15 residues.

Sequenced: PBMCs. This chain uses TRBV5-1 with TRBJ2-3; 9 bases align to TRBD2. This TCR came from a woman aged 25 to 39 in good health and CMV-seropositive. CDR3 DNA sequence: TGCGCCAGCAGCTTGGGCGGGACTAGCCCAGATACGCAGTATTTT. This encodes CASSLGGTSPDTQYF.